The next 20 T cell receptor beta chains were all read from a single sample in a study of blood T cell repertoires in COVID-19. TCRdb keeps only in-frame clones here, not all; method: immunoSEQ multiplex PCR. The sample gives around 140,000 clones, about 87% of which show up once; around 0.91% is in the top ten. Sequencing used peripheral blood. These receptors came from a woman aged 45-59 years with acute or convalescent COVID-19.

This clone occurred a few times. The rearrangement joins TRBV2 to TRBJ1-5; possibly TRBD1 for D (5 bases). Per the germline V gene, CDR1 is SNHLY and CDR2 is FYNNEI. The CDR3 is 16 amino acids. V was cut by 6 bases and J by 6 bases, with 21 bases left in between. For the CDR3, the DNA is TGTGCCAGCAGGGCCTCTGGGAACCAGGGCCCTCAGCCCCAGCATTTT. Amino acid sequence: CASRASGNQGPQPQHF. The full variable domain, in which reference TRBV2 and TRBJ1-5 provide the parts outside the CDR3, is EPEVTQTPSHQVTQMGQEVILRCVPISNHLYFYWYRQILGQKVEFLVSFYNNEISEKSEIFDDQFSVERPDGSNFTLKIRSTKLEDSAMYFCASRASGNQGPQPQHFGDGTRLSIL.

The chain is built from TRBV9 and TRBJ1-5; no definite D call. V was clipped by 0 bases and J by 7 bases, with 11 bases between them. The germline V gene has CDR1 SGDLS and CDR2 YYNGEE. The CDR3 is 14 amino acids. The CDR3 bases are TGTGCCAGCAGCGTAGGAGCAGGAGGACAGCCCCAGCATTTT. This translates into CASSVGAGGQPQHF. Complete variable domain (other parts from reference TRBV9 and TRBJ1-5): DSGVTQTPKHLITATGQRVTLRCSPRSGDLSVYWYQQSLDQGLQFLIQYYNGEERAKGNILERFSAQQFPDLHSELNLSSLELGDSALYFCASSVGAGGQPQHFGDGTRLSIL.

The gene calls are TRBV14 and TRBJ2-1, with a tentative D call TRBD1 (5 bases). The CDR3 has 17 amino acids. Trimming removed 1 base from V and 1 base from J, with 14 bases in between. From germline, CDR1 is SGHDN and CDR2 FVKESK. The CDR3 here is CASSQAQVRSSYNEQFF. In nucleotides, the CDR3 is TGTGCCAGCAGCCAAGCACAGGTTCGTAGTTCCTACAATGAGCAGTTCTTC.

The chain joins TRBV9 to TRBJ2-7, with D possibly TRBD2 on 5 matching bases. V lost 4 bases to trimming and J lost 2 bases, with 16 bases between them. The germline CDR1 and CDR2 sequences are SGDLS and YYNGEE. This CDR3 contains 15 residues. DNA for the CDR3: TGTGCCAGCAGCCGTAGTTATGGGAGCACCTACGAGCAGTACTTC. This encodes CASSRSYGSTYEQYF.

The chain joins TRBV30 to TRBJ2-3; D may be TRBD2 (6 bases). The CDR3 is 15 residues long. V was shortened by 2 bases and J by 2 bases, with 14 bases between the two germline ends. Germline CDR1 and CDR2: GTSNPN and SVGIG (reference sequence). The CDR3 is CAWSISLANTDTQYF. CDR3 coding DNA: TGTGCCTGGAGTATAAGTCTAGCGAACACAGATACGCAGTATTTT.

This rearrangement joins TRBV30 to TRBJ2-5, with TRBD1 matching 8 bases. V lost 1 base and J lost 5; bases outside the gene matches: 9. This CDR3 comprises 15 residues. Germline V gene lookup returns CDR1 GTSNPN and CDR2 SVGIG (reference sequence). The CDR3 coding sequence is TGTGCCTGGAGTGCAATCACAGGGGGTCTGGAGACCCAGTACTTC. Translation gives CAWSAITGGLETQYF.

The rearrangement joins TRBV30 to TRBJ2-3; TRBD1 aligns across 8 bases. This CDR3 is 14 amino acids long. Germline-derived CDR1 and CDR2 are GTSNPN and SVGIG (reference sequence). Germline trimming cut 7 bases from V and 1 base from J; bases unmatched to any gene: 7. CDR3 nucleotide sequence: TGTGCCTCTCGGGACAGGTCGCGCACAGATACGCAGTATTTT. This gives the protein CASRDRSRTDTQYF.

The V gene is TRBV3-1 (or the pseudogene TRBV3-2), the J gene TRBJ1-6; D gene uncertain. CDR3 length equals 16 residues. Looked up from germline, CDR1 is LGHDT and CDR2 is YNNKEL (reference sequence). V was cut by 1 base and J by 8 bases, with 15 bases left in between. CDR3 in amino acids: CASSQGSDSGYSPLHF. The DNA of the CDR3 is TGTGCCAGCAGCCAAGGATCTGACTCTGGGTATTCACCCCTCCACTTT.

The rearrangement joins TRBV6-4 to TRBJ2-3; 7 bases align to TRBD2. V was clipped by 6 bases and J by 7 bases; unmatched bases: 13. The germline CDR1 and CDR2 sequences are MRHNA and SNTAGT. The CDR3 runs 15 residues. This CDR3 is CASSGEGAKGYTQYF. Here the CDR3 DNA reads TGTGCCAGCAGCGGGGAGGGAGCTAAGGGATATACGCAGTATTTT.

The V and J genes are TRBV6-5 and TRBJ1-1; unclear D gene. This CDR3 comprises 15 residues. Germline CDR1 is MNHEY and CDR2 is SVGAGI. The V gene lost 2 bases and the J gene lost 0 bases, with 10 bases spanning the gap. CDR3 in DNA: TGTGCCAGCAGTTACAGGGAGGGCGTGAACACTGAAGCTTTCTTT. Residues: CASSYREGVNTEAFF.

The chain uses TRBV28 and TRBJ2-7, with 8 nucleotides matching TRBD2. The CDR3 runs 17 residues. V lost 6 bases and J lost 2; bases outside the gene matches: 15. The germline gives CDR1 MDHEN, CDR2 SYDVKM. CDR3 protein: CASRPRGGRGDPYEQYF. CDR3 DNA: TGTGCCAGCAGACCTCGTGGCGGGCGGGGGGACCCCTACGAGCAGTACTTC.

The gene calls are TRBV24-1 and TRBJ1-5; D is uncertain. CDR1 and CDR2 from the germline V gene are KGHDR and SFDVKD. The CDR3 has 12 residues. V lost 7 bases and J lost 5, with 8 bases in between. The CDR3 region is CATSRSDQPQHF. The CDR3 DNA follows: TGTGCCACCAGCCGGTCGGATCAGCCCCAGCATTTT.

This clone was picked up a small number of times. The V gene is TRBV5-1, the J gene TRBJ1-1, with D perhaps matching TRBD1 (5 bases). Trimming stripped 0 bases from V and 8 bases from J, with 17 bases between. Germline V gene data show CDR1 as SGHRS and CDR2 as YFSETQ. CDR3 length: 15 residues. The CDR3 reads CASSLARAWGEEAFF. The CDR3 DNA reads TGCGCCAGCAGCTTGGCCAGGGCTTGGGGGGAGGAAGCTTTCTTT.

The chain uses TRBV11-2 and TRBJ2-2; the D gene is possibly TRBD2 (6 bases). The V gene's germline CDR1 is SGHAT and CDR2 FQNNGV. The CDR3 runs to 16 residues. Deletions cut 1 base from V and 5 bases from J, with 14 bases between. The CDR3 region has the DNA TGTGCCAGCAGCTTAGTAGCGGTGGGTTTGACCGGGGAGCTGTTTTTT. Encoded protein: CASSLVAVGLTGELFF.

Concerning this clone: Other DNA sequences in the same sample also yield this CDR3. The chain joins TRBV28 to TRBJ2-7; a weak D match, TRBD1 (6 bases). The length of the CDR3 is 14 residues. Trimming removed 6 bases at V and 2 bases at J, with 14 bases between. CDR1 and CDR2 from the germline V gene are MDHEN and SYDVKM. CDR3 bases: TGTGCCAGCAGGTGGGGGCAGGGGCCCTACGAGCAGTACTTC. Its protein product is CASRWGQGPYEQYF.

This chain connects TRBV3-1 (or the pseudogene TRBV3-2) to TRBJ2-7; unclear D gene. Germline V lookup: CDR1 LGHDT, CDR2 YNNKEL (reference sequence). This CDR3 is built from 13 residues. The germline V and J ends were trimmed by 2 bases and 2 bases, with 7 bases remaining between them. This CDR3 is CASSQLQTYEQYF. The CDR3 DNA reads as TGTGCCAGCAGCCAATTACAAACCTACGAGCAGTACTTC.

This clone occurred once. This sequence joins TRBV9 and TRBJ2-1; tentative D call: TRBD2 (5 bases). The CDR3 runs 12 residues. V was shortened by 4 bases and J by 8 bases, with 10 bases between the two germline ends. Germline CDR1 and CDR2: SGDLS and YYNGEE. The CDR3, as DNA: TGTGCCAGCAGCCCCCCGGGGTATGAGCAGTTCTTC. As protein: CASSPPGYEQFF. The full variable domain, with the rest looked up from reference TRBV9 and TRBJ2-1, is DSGVTQTPKHLITATGQRVTLRCSPRSGDLSVYWYQQSLDQGLQFLIQYYNGEERAKGNILERFSAQQFPDLHSELNLSSLELGDSALYFCASSPPGYEQFFGPGTRLTVL.

The rearrangement uses TRBV4-1 and TRBJ1-3, with 7 bases identical to TRBD1. CDR1 is MGHRA, CDR2 YSYEKL, per germline. This CDR3 is built from 17 residues. The V gene end was trimmed by 5 bases and the J gene end by 0 bases; junction bases not matched to a gene: 10. The CDR3 region is CASSRQGLVSSGNTIYF. The CDR3 DNA sequence: TGCGCCAGCAGCAGACAGGGACTGGTAAGCTCTGGAAACACCATATATTTT.

CDR3 DNA: TGTGCCAGTAGTCCCATGACAGGGAGAGGGTATGGCTACACCTTC. Protein product: CASSPMTGRGYGYTF. The chain joins TRBV19 to TRBJ1-2; 7 bases map to TRBD1. The CDR3 contains 15 residues. With V trimmed by 5 bases and J by 5 bases, 11 bases remained unmatched. Germline CDR1 LNHDA, CDR2 SQIVND (reference sequence).

This clone showed up just a few times. The V call is TRBV7-9, the J call TRBJ1-4; no definite D call. The length of the CDR3 is 15 residues. The ends were cut back, 5 bases at V and 5 bases at J, with 15 bases in the middle. From germline, CDR1 is SEHNR and CDR2 FQNEAQ (reference sequence). CDR3 sequence: CASSAGLPSNEKLFF. CDR3 DNA: TGTGCCAGCAGCGCAGGACTCCCTTCGAATGAAAAACTGTTTTTT.